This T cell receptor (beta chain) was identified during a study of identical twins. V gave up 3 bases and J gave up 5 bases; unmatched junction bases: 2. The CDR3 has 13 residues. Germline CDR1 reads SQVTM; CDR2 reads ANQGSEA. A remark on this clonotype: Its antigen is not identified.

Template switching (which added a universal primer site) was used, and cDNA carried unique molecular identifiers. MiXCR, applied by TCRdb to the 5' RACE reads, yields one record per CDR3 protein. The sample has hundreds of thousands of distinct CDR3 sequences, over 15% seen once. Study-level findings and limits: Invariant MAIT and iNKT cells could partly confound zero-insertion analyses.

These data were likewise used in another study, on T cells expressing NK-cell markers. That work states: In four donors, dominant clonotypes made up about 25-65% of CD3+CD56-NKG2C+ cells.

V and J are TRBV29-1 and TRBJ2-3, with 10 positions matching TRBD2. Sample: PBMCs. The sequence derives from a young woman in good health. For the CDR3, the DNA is TGCAGCGTTGAGGGACTAGCGCAAGATACGCAGTATTTT. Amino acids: CSVEGLAQDTQYF.